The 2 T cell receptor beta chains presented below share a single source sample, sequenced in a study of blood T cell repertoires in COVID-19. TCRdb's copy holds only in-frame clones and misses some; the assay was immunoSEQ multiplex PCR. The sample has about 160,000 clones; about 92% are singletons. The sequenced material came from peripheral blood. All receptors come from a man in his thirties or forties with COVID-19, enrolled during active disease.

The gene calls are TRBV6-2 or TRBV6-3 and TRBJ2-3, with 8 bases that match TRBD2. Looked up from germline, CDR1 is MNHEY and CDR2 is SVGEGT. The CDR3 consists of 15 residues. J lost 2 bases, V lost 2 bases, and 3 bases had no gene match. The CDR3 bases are TGTGCCAGCAGTTACGGAGCGGGGGCCACAGATACGCAGTATTTT. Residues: CASSYGAGATDTQYF.

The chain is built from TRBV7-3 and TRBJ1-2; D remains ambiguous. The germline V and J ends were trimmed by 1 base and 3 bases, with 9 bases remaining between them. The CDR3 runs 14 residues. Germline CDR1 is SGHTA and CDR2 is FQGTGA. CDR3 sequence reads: CASSLSEGDYGYTF. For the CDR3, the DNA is TGTGCCAGCAGCTTAAGTGAGGGAGACTATGGCTACACCTTC.